These 18 T cell receptor beta chains were sequenced from one sample in a study of blood T cells in healthy people across ages. A second PCR, run for roughly 7 to 12 cycles, used a sample-barcoded 5' primer plus a J-beta primer mix. TCRdb passed the 5' RACE reads through MiXCR, listing each CDR3 protein once. The data contain about 1.1 million distinct CDR3 sequences, 35% to 40% of them singletons. Sample: blood. These receptors all stem from a man younger than 35 in good health.

The rearrangement links TRBV2 to TRBJ2-5; unclear D gene. Germline V gene data show CDR1 as SNHLY and CDR2 as FYNNEI. The CDR3 contains 15 residues. V shed 6 bases and J shed 2 bases, with 16 bases lying between them. The CDR3 loop reads CASSVDARVQETQYF. The CDR3 DNA sequence: TGTGCCAGCAGCGTCGACGCCCGTGTACAAGAGACCCAGTACTTC.

This chain uses TRBV6-5 with TRBJ2-5; D is unresolved. The V and J ends lost 4 bases and 3 bases respectively, with 12 bases between them. CDR3 length equals 14 residues. Germline-derived CDR1 and CDR2 are MNHEY and SVGAGI. CDR3 sequence: CASSCYKMEETQYF. The CDR3 region has the DNA TGTGCCAGCAGTTGTTATAAGATGGAAGAGACCCAGTACTTC.

This chain joins TRBV4-3 and TRBJ1-3; D not certain. There are 13 residues in the CDR3. Trimming took off 1 base at V and 7 bases at J, with 8 bases between the two ends. The germline V gene has CDR1 LGHNA and CDR2 YSLEER. CDR3 bases: TGCGCCAGCAGCCAAGTTTTCGGGAACACCATATATTTT. It codes for CASSQVFGNTIYF.

V and J are TRBV18 and TRBJ2-3; unclear D gene. This CDR3 is 18 amino acids long. Trimming left V 0 bases short and J 0 bases short, with 16 bases between. CDR1 and CDR2 (germline): KGHSH, LQKENI. The CDR3 loop is CASSPPGRIPSSTDTQYF. For the CDR3, the DNA is TGTGCCAGCTCACCACCCGGCAGGATCCCCTCTAGCACAGATACGCAGTATTTT.

J is TRBJ2-1 and V is TRBV11-2; tentative D call: TRBD1 (5 bases). Trimming shortened V by 0 bases and J by 12 bases, and 6 bases separated the two germline ends. CDR1 and CDR2 (germline): SGHAT, FQNNGV. This CDR3 has 11 amino acids. CDR3 loop: CASSLEGPQFF. The CDR3 DNA reads as TGTGCCAGCAGCTTAGAGGGGCCGCAGTTCTTC.

CDR3: CASSSGAVDGEQFF. The CDR3 coding sequence is TGTGCCAGCAGCTCCGGGGCGGTTGATGGTGAGCAGTTCTTC. V is TRBV11-3 and J is TRBJ2-1; D is perhaps TRBD1 or TRBD2 (5 bases each). CDR3 length: 14 residues. V shed 4 bases and J shed 9 bases, with 16 bases lying between them. Germline V gene data show CDR1 as SGHNT and CDR2 as YENEEA.

As concerns this clonotype: A much larger clone sits a single nucleotide away, making a read error possible. The rearrangement uses TRBV27 and TRBJ1-2; no reliable D call. The CDR3 totals 14 residues. The V gene's germline CDR1 is MNHEY and CDR2 SMNVEV (reference sequence). Between the trimmed V and J ends, which lost 4 bases and 8 bases, there was a span of 17 bases. CDR3 residues: CASSSSGVIGGYTF. The CDR3 region has the DNA TGTGCCAGCAGTTCATCAGGAGTAATAGGCGGCTACACCTTC.

J is TRBJ2-5 and V is TRBV7-2, with no clear D. V was cut by 4 bases and J by 1 base, with 7 bases left in between. From germline, CDR1 is SGHTA and CDR2 FQGNSA. The CDR3 totals 13 residues. In DNA form, the CDR3 reads TGTGCCAGCAGCTCGGAAGTCCAAGAGACCCAGTACTTC. Translated: CASSSEVQETQYF.

The V call is TRBV7-8, the J call TRBJ1-3; unclear D gene. This CDR3 has 15 amino acids. Germline CDR1 reads SGHVS; CDR2 reads FQNEAQ. Trimming removed 0 bases at V and 0 bases at J, with 6 bases between. The CDR3 sequence is CASSLAQYSGNTIYF. Written as DNA, the CDR3 is TGTGCCAGCAGCTTAGCCCAGTACTCTGGAAACACCATATATTTT.

On this clonotype: A read error may explain this, as a much larger clone is one base away. This chain joins TRBV4-1 and TRBJ1-4; 11 bases align to TRBD1. The germline CDR1 and CDR2 sequences are MGHRA and YSYEKL. The CDR3 has 15 amino acids. Trimming removed 8 bases from V and 7 bases from J; junction bases left unmatched: 9. CDR3 DNA sequence: TGCGCCAGCGGCGAAGGGACAGGGGGATTTGAAAAACTGTTTTTT. As protein: CASGEGTGGFEKLFF.

The chain has TRBV5-1 and TRBJ2-7; 9 positions agree with TRBD1. In germline, CDR1 is SGHRS, CDR2 YFSETQ. V shed 4 bases, J shed 5 bases, and the junction held 10 bases outside the gene matches. The CDR3 has 15 amino acids. The CDR3 coding sequence is TGCGCCAGCAGCGGGGGAACCGGGACAGGGAACGAGCAGTACTTC. Protein sequence: CASSGGTGTGNEQYF.

This clonotype has only a few counts. This sequence joins TRBV29-1 and TRBJ2-1, with 8 nucleotides matching TRBD1. The CDR3 is 14 amino acids. The V and J ends lost 7 bases and 1 base, in that order; junction bases with no gene match: 6. Germline V gene sequence: CDR1 SQVTM, CDR2 ANQGSEA. DNA of the CDR3: TGCAGCGCCAGGGGGCACCAATCCTACAATGAGCAGTTCTTC. This codes for CSARGHQSYNEQFF.

This chain links TRBV3-1 with TRBJ2-7; D not certain. V lost 4 bases, J lost 1 base, and 8 bases lay in between. This CDR3 is built from 13 residues. Per germline, CDR1 LGHDT and CDR2 YNNKEL (reference sequence). The CDR3 DNA is TGTGCCAGCAGCCGGCGGTTATCCTACGAGCAGTACTTC. Translating gives CASSRRLSYEQYF.

This chain joins TRBV7-9 and TRBJ1-4; D gene unclear. The CDR3 totals 13 residues. Germline CDR1 SEHNR, CDR2 FQNEAQ (reference sequence). V lost 7 bases to trimming and J lost 4 bases, with 10 bases between them. CDR3 sequence reads: CASTKGNNEKLFF. CDR3 DNA: TGTGCCAGCACCAAGGGTAATAATGAAAAACTGTTTTTT. Full variable domain (remainder filled in from reference TRBV7-9 and TRBJ1-4): DTGVSQNPRHKITKRGQNVTFRCDPISEHNRLYWYRQTLGQGPEFLTYFQNEAQLEKSRLLSDRFSAERPKGSFSTLEIQRTEQGDSAMYLCASTKGNNEKLFFGSGTQLSVL.

The chain is built from TRBV4-1 and TRBJ2-5, with D unresolved. The germline gives CDR1 MGHRA, CDR2 YSYEKL. CDR3 length equals 15 residues. The ends were cut back, 1 base at V and 2 bases at J, with 11 bases in the middle. The CDR3 is CASSQAGAGQETQYF. The CDR3 DNA is TGCGCCAGCAGCCAAGCAGGAGCCGGACAAGAGACCCAGTACTTC.

A word on this clonotype: Its ends do not fully match the called genes, so a read error is possible. The V and J genes are TRBV9 and TRBJ1-6; 7 nucleotides match TRBD1. Germline V lookup: CDR1 SGDLS, CDR2 YYNGEE. The CDR3 has 16 residues. The CDR3 loop is CASSAPEGQHDSPPHF. CDR3 coding DNA: TGTGCCAGCAGCGCCCCTGAGGGACAGCATGATTCACCCCCCCACTTT. The entire variable domain, with the rest obtained from reference TRBV9 and TRBJ1-6, is as follows: DSGVTQTPKHLITATGQRVTLRCSPRSGDLSVYWYQQSLDQGLQFLIQYYNGEERAKGNILERFSAQQFPDLHSELNLSSLELGDSALYFCASSAPEGQHDSPPHFGNGTRLTVT.

V gene TRBV7-9 combines with J gene TRBJ2-1; 8 bases are a match to TRBD2. V shed 1 base and J 8 bases; nucleotides not matched to a gene: 7. In germline, CDR1 is SEHNR, CDR2 FQNEAQ (reference sequence). The CDR3 covers 15 residues. The CDR3 bases are TGTGCCAGCAGCTTAGATGACTCGGGGGGGCATGAGCAGTTCTTC. Translated: CASSLDDSGGHEQFF.

J is TRBJ2-1 and V is TRBV7-2, with D possibly matching TRBD2 (7 bases). V shed 0 bases and J shed 0 bases, with 12 bases lying between them. In germline, CDR1 is SGHTA, CDR2 FQGNSA. CDR3 length equals 17 residues. The CDR3 protein is CASSLAGGRSSYNEQFF. The CDR3 nucleotides are TGTGCCAGCAGCTTAGCGGGGGGGCGGTCCTCCTACAATGAGCAGTTCTTC.